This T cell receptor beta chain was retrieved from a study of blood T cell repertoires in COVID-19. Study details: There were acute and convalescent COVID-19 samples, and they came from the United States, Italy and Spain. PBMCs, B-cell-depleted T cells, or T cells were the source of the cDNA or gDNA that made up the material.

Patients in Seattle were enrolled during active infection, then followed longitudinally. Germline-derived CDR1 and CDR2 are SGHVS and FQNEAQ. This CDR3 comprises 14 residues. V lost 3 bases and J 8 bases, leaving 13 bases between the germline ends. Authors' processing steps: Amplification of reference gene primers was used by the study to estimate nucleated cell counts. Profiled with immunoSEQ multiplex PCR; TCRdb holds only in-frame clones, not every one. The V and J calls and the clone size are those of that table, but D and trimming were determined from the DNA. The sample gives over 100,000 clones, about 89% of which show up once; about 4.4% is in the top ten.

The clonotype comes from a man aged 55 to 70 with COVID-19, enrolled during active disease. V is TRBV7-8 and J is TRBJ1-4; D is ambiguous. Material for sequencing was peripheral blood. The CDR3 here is CASSLVAGGEKLFF. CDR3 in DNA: TGTGCCAGCAGCTTGGTGGCGGGAGGCGAAAAACTGTTTTTT.